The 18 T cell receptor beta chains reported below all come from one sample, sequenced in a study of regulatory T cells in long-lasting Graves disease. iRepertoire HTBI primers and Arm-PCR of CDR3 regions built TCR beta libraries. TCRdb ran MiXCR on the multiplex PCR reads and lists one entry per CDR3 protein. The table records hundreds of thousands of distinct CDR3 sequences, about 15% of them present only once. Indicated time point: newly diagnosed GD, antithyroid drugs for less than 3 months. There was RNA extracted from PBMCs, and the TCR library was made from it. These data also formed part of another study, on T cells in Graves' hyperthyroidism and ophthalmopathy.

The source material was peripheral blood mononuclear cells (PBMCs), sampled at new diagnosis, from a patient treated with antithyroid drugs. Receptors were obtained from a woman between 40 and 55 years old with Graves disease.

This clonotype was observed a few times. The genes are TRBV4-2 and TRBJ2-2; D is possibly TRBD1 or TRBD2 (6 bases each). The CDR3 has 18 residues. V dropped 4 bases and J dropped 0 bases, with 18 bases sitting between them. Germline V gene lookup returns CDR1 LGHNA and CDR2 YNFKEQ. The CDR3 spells CASSRPSGAVSNTGELFF. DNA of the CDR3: TGTGCCAGCAGCCGTCCTTCGGGGGCGGTCTCGAACACCGGGGAGCTGTTTTTT.

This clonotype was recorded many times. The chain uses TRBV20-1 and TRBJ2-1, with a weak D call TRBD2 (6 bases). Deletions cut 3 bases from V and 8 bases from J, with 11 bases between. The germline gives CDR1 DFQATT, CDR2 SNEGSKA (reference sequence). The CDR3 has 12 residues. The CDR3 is CSASSGRDEQFF. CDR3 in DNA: TGCAGTGCTAGTAGCGGCCGAGATGAGCAGTTCTTC.

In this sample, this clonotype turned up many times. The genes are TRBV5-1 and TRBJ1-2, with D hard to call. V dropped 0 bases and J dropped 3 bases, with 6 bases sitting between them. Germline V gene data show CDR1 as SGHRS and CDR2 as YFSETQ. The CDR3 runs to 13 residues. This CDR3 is CASSLDPYYGYTF. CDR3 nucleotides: TGCGCCAGCAGCTTGGATCCTTACTATGGCTACACCTTC. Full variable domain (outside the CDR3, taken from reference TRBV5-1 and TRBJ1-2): KAGVTQTPRYLIKTRGQQVTLSCSPISGHRSVSWYQQTPGQGLQFLFEYFSETQRNKGNFPGRFSGRQFSNSRSEMNVSTLELGDSALYLCASSLDPYYGYTFGSGTRLTVV.

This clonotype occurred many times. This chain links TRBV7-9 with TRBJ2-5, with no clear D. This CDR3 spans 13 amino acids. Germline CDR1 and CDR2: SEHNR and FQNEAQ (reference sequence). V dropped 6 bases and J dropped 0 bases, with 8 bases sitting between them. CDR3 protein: CASSLGHQETQYF. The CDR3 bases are TGTGCCAGCAGTCTAGGACACCAAGAGACCCAGTACTTC.

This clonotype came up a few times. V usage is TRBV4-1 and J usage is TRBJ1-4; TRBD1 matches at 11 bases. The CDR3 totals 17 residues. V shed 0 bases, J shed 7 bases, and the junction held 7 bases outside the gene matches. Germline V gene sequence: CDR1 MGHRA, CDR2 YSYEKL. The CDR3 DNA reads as TGCGCCAGCAGCCAAGAAGGGACAGGGGGAATCGGTGAAAAACTGTTTTTT. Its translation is CASSQEGTGGIGEKLFF.

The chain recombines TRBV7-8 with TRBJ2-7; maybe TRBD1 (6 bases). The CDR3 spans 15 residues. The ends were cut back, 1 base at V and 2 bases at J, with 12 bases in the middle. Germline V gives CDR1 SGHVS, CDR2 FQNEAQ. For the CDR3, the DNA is TGTGCCAGCAGCTTAGGATTTCAGGGGCCCTACGAGCAGTACTTC. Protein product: CASSLGFQGPYEQYF.

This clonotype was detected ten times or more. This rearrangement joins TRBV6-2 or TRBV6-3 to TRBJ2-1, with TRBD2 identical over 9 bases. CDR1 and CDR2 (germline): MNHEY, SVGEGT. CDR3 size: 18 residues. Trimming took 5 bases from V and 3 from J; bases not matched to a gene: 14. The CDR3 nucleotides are TGTGCCAGCAGTGCCCGTCGGGTGACTAGCGGTATCTACAATGAGCAGTTCTTC. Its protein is CASSARRVTSGIYNEQFF.

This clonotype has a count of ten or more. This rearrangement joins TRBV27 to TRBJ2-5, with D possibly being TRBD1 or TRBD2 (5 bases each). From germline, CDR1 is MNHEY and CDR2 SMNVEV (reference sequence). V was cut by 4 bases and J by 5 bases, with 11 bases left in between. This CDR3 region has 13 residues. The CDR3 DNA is TGTGCCAGCAGTTATGGGACCACGGAGACCCAGTACTTC. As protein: CASSYGTTETQYF.

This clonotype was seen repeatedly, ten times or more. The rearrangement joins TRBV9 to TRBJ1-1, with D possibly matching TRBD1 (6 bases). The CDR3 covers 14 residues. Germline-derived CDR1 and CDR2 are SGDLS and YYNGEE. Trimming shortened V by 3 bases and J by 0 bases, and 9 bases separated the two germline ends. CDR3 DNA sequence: TGTGCCAGCAGCGGGGGACACCTGAACACTGAAGCTTTCTTT. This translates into CASSGGHLNTEAFF.

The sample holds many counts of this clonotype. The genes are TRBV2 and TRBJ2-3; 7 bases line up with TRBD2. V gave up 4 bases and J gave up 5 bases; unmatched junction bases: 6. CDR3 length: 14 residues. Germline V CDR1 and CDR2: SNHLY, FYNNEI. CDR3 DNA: TGTGCCAGCAGTGGTATGTTAGCGGGAGATACGCAGTATTTT. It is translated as CASSGMLAGDTQYF. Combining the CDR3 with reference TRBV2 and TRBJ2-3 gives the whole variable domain EPEVTQTPSHQVTQMGQEVILRCVPISNHLYFYWYRQILGQKVEFLVSFYNNEISEKSEIFDDQFSVERPDGSNFTLKIRSTKLEDSAMYFCASSGMLAGDTQYFGPGTRLTVL.

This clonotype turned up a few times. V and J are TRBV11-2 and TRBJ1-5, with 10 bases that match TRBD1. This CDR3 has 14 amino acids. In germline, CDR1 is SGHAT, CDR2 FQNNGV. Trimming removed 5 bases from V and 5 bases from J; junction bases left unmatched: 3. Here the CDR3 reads CASSRQGAYQPQHF. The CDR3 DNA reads TGTGCCAGCAGCAGACAGGGGGCCTATCAGCCCCAGCATTTT.

CDR3 sequence: CAWRRATNEKLFF. CDR3 DNA: TGTGCCTGGAGGCGGGCAACTAATGAAAAACTGTTTTTT. The chain couples TRBV30 to TRBJ1-4; D call uncertain. CDR3 length: 13 amino acids. Trimming pared 3 bases from V and 0 bases from J, leaving 5 bases between. The germline CDR1 and CDR2 sequences are GTSNPN and SVGIG (reference sequence).

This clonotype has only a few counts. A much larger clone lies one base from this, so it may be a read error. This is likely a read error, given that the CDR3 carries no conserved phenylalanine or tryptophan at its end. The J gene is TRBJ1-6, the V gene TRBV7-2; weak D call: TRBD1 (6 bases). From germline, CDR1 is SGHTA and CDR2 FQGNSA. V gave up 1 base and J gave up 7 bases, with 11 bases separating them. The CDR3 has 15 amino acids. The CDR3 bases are TGTGCCAGCAGCTTAGATCAGGGGAGAAATTCACCCCTCCACCTT. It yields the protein CASSLDQGRNSPLHL.

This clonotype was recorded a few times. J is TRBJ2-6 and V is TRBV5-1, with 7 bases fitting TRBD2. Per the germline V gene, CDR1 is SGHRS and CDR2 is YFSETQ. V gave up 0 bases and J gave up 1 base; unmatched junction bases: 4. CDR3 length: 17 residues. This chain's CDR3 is CASSLVGGLSGANVLTF. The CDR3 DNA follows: TGCGCCAGCAGCTTGGTGGGAGGGCTGTCTGGGGCCAACGTCCTGACTTTC.

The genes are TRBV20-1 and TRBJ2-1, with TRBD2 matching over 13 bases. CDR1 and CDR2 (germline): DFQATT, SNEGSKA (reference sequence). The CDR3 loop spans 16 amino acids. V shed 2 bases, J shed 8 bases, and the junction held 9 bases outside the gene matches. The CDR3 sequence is CSARFRTSGSSDEQFF. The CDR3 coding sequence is TGCAGTGCTAGATTCCGGACTAGCGGGAGTTCTGATGAGCAGTTCTTC.

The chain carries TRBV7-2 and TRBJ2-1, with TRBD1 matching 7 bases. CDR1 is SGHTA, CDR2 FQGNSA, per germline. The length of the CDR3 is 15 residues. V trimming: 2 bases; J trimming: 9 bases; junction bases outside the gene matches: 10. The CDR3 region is CASSLNNQGVGEQFF. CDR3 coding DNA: TGTGCCAGCAGCTTAAACAATCAGGGGGTCGGTGAGCAGTTCTTC.

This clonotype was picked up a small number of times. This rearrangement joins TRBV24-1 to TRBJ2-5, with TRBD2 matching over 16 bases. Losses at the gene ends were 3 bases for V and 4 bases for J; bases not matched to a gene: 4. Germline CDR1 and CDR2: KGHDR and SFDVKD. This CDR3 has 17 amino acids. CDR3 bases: TGTGCCACCAGTGATCTGGGACTAGCGGGAGGGGGAGAGACCCAGTACTTC. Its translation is CATSDLGLAGGGETQYF.

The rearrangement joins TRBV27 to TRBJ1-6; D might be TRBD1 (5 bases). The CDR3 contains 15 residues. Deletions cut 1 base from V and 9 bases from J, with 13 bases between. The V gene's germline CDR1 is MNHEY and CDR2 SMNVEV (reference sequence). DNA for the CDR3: TGTGCCAGCAGTTTATTAGGGCCAGGGAGTTCACCCCTCCACTTT. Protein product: CASSLLGPGSSPLHF.